Listed here are 30 T cell receptor beta chains from one sample, sequenced in a study of shared clonotypes between healthy human individuals. Measured with immunoSEQ multiplex PCR; TCRdb has only the in-frame clones, and not every one. In the table there are 550,000 to 850,000 clones, roughly 70% of which are singletons. What was sequenced was memory CD4+ T cells sorted from blood. Subset reported: CD45RA-negative fraction. The receptor source for this set is a woman aged 25 to 39 in good health.

V gene TRBV11-2 combines with J gene TRBJ2-5, with TRBD1 identical over 8 bases. The CDR3 totals 19 residues. Germline V gene lookup returns CDR1 SGHAT and CDR2 FQNNGV. V shed 0 bases, J shed 5 bases, and the junction held 17 bases outside the gene matches. CDR3 coding DNA: TGTGCCAGCAGCTTAGATGCGTCCGGGACAGGACACCGGGAGGAGACCCAGTACTTC. This encodes CASSLDASGTGHREETQYF.

This clone was observed many times. In the same sample, other DNA sequences code for this CDR3. The CDR3 spells CASSLDTSSYNEQFF. DNA for the CDR3: TGCGCCAGCAGCTTAGACACCAGCTCCTACAATGAGCAGTTCTTC. V gene TRBV5-1 combines with J gene TRBJ2-1; D not certain. The V end was cut by 2 bases, the J end by 0 bases, with 9 bases between. Germline-derived CDR1 and CDR2 are SGHRS and YFSETQ. This CDR3 comprises 15 residues.

The CDR3 sequence is CASSFFVQYADTQYF. The CDR3 region has the DNA TGTGCCAGCAGCTTTTTCGTGCAATACGCAGATACGCAGTATTTT. The V gene is TRBV7-9, the J gene TRBJ2-3; D is ambiguous. Germline values: CDR1 SEHNR, CDR2 FQNEAQ (reference sequence). Trimming removed 3 bases at V and 4 bases at J, with 14 bases between. This CDR3 comprises 15 residues.

This clone has only one observation. The gene calls are TRBV28 and TRBJ1-2; D gene uncertain. CDR3 length: 13 residues. Germline assignment: CDR1 MDHEN and CDR2 SYDVKM. Trimming pared 7 bases from V and 9 bases from J, leaving 18 bases between. CDR3 sequence reads: CASKFRGTMSYTF. CDR3 sequence (DNA): TGTGCCAGCAAGTTTCGGGGTACTATGAGCTACACCTTC.

J is TRBJ1-1 and V is TRBV6-5, with a tentative D call TRBD1 (5 bases). There are 15 residues in the CDR3. Trimming took 2 bases from V and 6 from J, leaving 16 bases between them. The germline gives CDR1 MNHEY, CDR2 SVGAGI. The CDR3 coding sequence is TGTGCCAGCAGTTACGGGACCTCAATAGGGGCTGAAGCTTTCTTT. Encoded protein: CASSYGTSIGAEAFF.

The chain carries TRBV11-2 and TRBJ1-5; D uncertain. This CDR3 spans 13 amino acids. V lost 5 bases, J lost 4 bases, and 9 bases lay in between. Germline CDR1 is SGHAT and CDR2 is FQNNGV. CDR3 protein: CASSRAGNQPQHF. In DNA form, the CDR3 reads TGTGCCAGCAGCCGGGCGGGAAATCAGCCCCAGCATTTT. The full variable domain, completed using reference TRBV11-2 and TRBJ1-5, is EAGVAQSPRYKIIEKRQSVAFWCNPISGHATLYWYQQILGQGPKLLIQFQNNGVVDDSQLPKDRFSAERLKGVDSTLKIQPAKLEDSAVYLCASSRAGNQPQHFGDGTRLSIL.

A word on this clone: This sample includes further DNA sequences coding for the same CDR3. The chain employs TRBV6-6 and TRBJ2-7; D is perhaps TRBD2 (5 bases). CDR1 is MNHNY, CDR2 SVGAGI, per germline (reference sequence). This CDR3 is 11 amino acids long. Deletions cut 2 bases from V and 6 bases from J, with 5 bases between. This CDR3 reads CASSYRGEQYF. CDR3 sequence (DNA): TGTGCCAGCAGTTACCGGGGCGAGCAGTACTTC.

The chain couples TRBV4-1 to TRBJ1-1, with 7 bases that match TRBD1. The trim removed 4 bases at V and 3 bases at J, leaving 11 bases unmatched. CDR3 length equals 16 residues. The germline CDR1 and CDR2 sequences are MGHRA and YSYEKL. DNA of the CDR3: TGCGCCAGCAGCCCGAGACCCCGGGACAGCTACACTGAAGCTTTCTTT. Amino acid sequence: CASSPRPRDSYTEAFF.

At least ten counts were recorded for this clone. This chain links TRBV5-1 with TRBJ1-5; 7 bases are a match to TRBD1. Losses at the gene ends were 0 bases for V and 0 bases for J; bases not matched to a gene: 9. Germline assignment: CDR1 SGHRS and CDR2 YFSETQ. This CDR3 spans 18 amino acids. CDR3 residues: CASSLGDRVGDSNQPQHF. CDR3 coding DNA: TGCGCCAGCAGCTTGGGCGACAGGGTCGGGGATAGCAATCAGCCCCAGCATTTT.

This clone was observed a single time. V and J are TRBV9 and TRBJ1-4; no firm D call. This CDR3 is built from 13 residues. Trimming cost V 2 bases and J 7 bases, with 9 bases left between them. Germline-derived CDR1 and CDR2 are SGDLS and YYNGEE. Here the CDR3 reads CASSVSPSEKLFF. The CDR3 DNA reads as TGTGCCAGCAGCGTTTCCCCTAGTGAAAAACTGTTTTTT. The entire variable domain, with the rest obtained from reference TRBV9 and TRBJ1-4, is as follows: DSGVTQTPKHLITATGQRVTLRCSPRSGDLSVYWYQQSLDQGLQFLIQYYNGEERAKGNILERFSAQQFPDLHSELNLSSLELGDSALYFCASSVSPSEKLFFGSGTQLSVL.

The V call is TRBV27, the J call TRBJ2-5; 9 bases map to TRBD2. CDR1 and CDR2 from the germline V gene are MNHEY and SMNVEV (reference sequence). V lost 5 bases, J lost 10 bases, and 11 bases stayed unmatched. This CDR3 comprises 14 residues. The CDR3 DNA follows: TGTGCCAGCAGTCGTAGCGGGGGAAATTGGGGCCAGTACTTC. This encodes CASSRSGGNWGQYF.

The V gene is TRBV19, the J gene TRBJ2-3; 11 bases fit TRBD1. Germline CDR1 reads LNHDA; CDR2 reads SQIVND (reference sequence). This CDR3 has 15 residues. The V and J ends lost 5 bases and 6 bases, in that order; junction bases with no gene match: 7. In DNA form, the CDR3 reads TGTGCCAGTAGTCCGCGGACAGGGGGCAGCGATACGCAGTATTTT. The encoded protein is CASSPRTGGSDTQYF. Combining the CDR3 with reference TRBV19 and TRBJ2-3 gives the whole variable domain DGGITQSPKYLFRKEGQNVTLSCEQNLNHDAMYWYRQDPGQGLRLIYYSQIVNDFQKGDIAEGYSVSREKKESFPLTVTSAQKNPTAFYLCASSPRTGGSDTQYFGPGTRLTVL.

V is TRBV6-1 and J is TRBJ1-5; no definite D call. Looked up from germline, CDR1 is MNHNS and CDR2 is SASEGT. V lost 5 bases, J lost 0 bases, and 8 bases lay in between. This CDR3 spans 14 amino acids. This chain's CDR3 is CASSLRYSNQPQHF. CDR3 nucleotides: TGTGCCAGCAGTCTGCGGTATAGCAATCAGCCCCAGCATTTT.

The chain couples TRBV19 to TRBJ2-7; possibly TRBD1 for D (6 bases). Trimming left V 3 bases short and J 1 base short, with 13 bases between. CDR3 length: 15 amino acids. From germline, CDR1 is LNHDA and CDR2 SQIVND (reference sequence). Here the CDR3 reads CASSIEQGDSYEQYF. The CDR3 DNA sequence: TGTGCCAGTAGTATCGAACAGGGCGATTCCTACGAGCAGTACTTC. Full variable domain (outside the CDR3, taken from reference TRBV19 and TRBJ2-7): DGGITQSPKYLFRKEGQNVTLSCEQNLNHDAMYWYRQDPGQGLRLIYYSQIVNDFQKGDIAEGYSVSREKKESFPLTVTSAQKNPTAFYLCASSIEQGDSYEQYFGPGTRLTVT.

The chain joins TRBV5-4 to TRBJ2-5, with TRBD2 matching 11 bases. Germline V CDR1 and CDR2: SGHNT, YYREEE (reference sequence). The junction had 9 bases not matched to a gene; V was cut back by 0 bases and J by 5 bases. The CDR3 is 17 residues long. Here the CDR3 reads CASSLVGSGRGGETQYF. CDR3 nucleotides: TGTGCCAGCAGCTTGGTTGGTAGCGGGAGGGGCGGGGAGACCCAGTACTTC.

The chain joins TRBV9 to TRBJ1-2; possible D gene TRBD1, 5 bases. The CDR3 contains 13 residues. Germline CDR1 reads SGDLS; CDR2 reads YYNGEE. Trimming removed 4 bases from V and 3 bases from J, with 10 bases in between. As DNA, the CDR3 is TGTGCCAGCAGCCCCCAGGGTTACTATGGCTACACCTTC. This encodes CASSPQGYYGYTF.

The V call is TRBV7-2, the J call TRBJ1-1, with TRBD1 identical over 7 bases. This CDR3 contains 15 residues. Germline loops: CDR1 SGHTA, CDR2 FQGNSA. V dropped 4 bases and J dropped 4; count of bases not matched to a gene: 9. The CDR3 spells CASSWDRQVGTEAFF. The CDR3 DNA follows: TGTGCCAGCAGCTGGGACAGACAGGTCGGCACTGAAGCTTTCTTT.

V is TRBV25-1 and J is TRBJ2-1; TRBD2 matches at 9 bases. CDR1 and CDR2 from the germline V gene are MGHDK and SYGVNS. Trimming at V came to 4 bases and at J to 6 bases, leaving 7 bases not matched to a gene. This CDR3 has 15 residues. CDR3 in DNA: TGTGCCAGCAGTGGCGGGGGGGAACCACCCAATGAGCAGTTCTTC. It yields the protein CASSGGGEPPNEQFF.

The genes are TRBV18 and TRBJ2-7; D is unresolved. V lost 2 bases and J 4 bases, leaving 12 bases between the germline ends. The germline CDR1 and CDR2 sequences are KGHSH and LQKENI. This CDR3 region has 14 residues. CDR3 DNA: TGTGCCAGCTCACCAGGCTTCGGGTATTACGAGCAGTACTTC. Protein: CASSPGFGYYEQYF.

Details on this clone: This sample also contains other DNA sequences that code for the same CDR3. The gene calls are TRBV18 and TRBJ2-3, with D unclear. This CDR3 is 12 amino acids long. Germline values: CDR1 KGHSH, CDR2 LQKENI. V gave up 2 bases and J gave up 4 bases, with 4 bases separating them. CDR3 coding DNA: TGTGCCAGCTCACCAGATTCAGATACGCAGTATTTT. Translating it yields CASSPDSDTQYF. Drawing the rest from reference TRBV18 and TRBJ2-3, the complete variable domain is NAGVMQNPRHLVRRRGQEARLRCSPMKGHSHVYWYRQLPEEGLKFMVYLQKENIIDESGMPKERFSAEFPKEGPSILRIQQVVRGDSAAYFCASSPDSDTQYFGPGTRLTVL.

The chain is built from TRBV4-1 and TRBJ2-4; TRBD2 agrees at 10 bases. Per germline, CDR1 MGHRA and CDR2 YSYEKL. V lost 1 base, J lost 1 base, and 4 bases stayed unmatched. The CDR3 length is 17 residues. The CDR3 spells CASSQGLAGEAKNIQYF. CDR3 coding DNA: TGCGCCAGCAGCCAAGGTCTAGCGGGAGAGGCCAAAAACATTCAGTACTTC.

This clone was seen a few times. V and J are TRBV13 and TRBJ2-7, with TRBD1 matching 10 bases. Germline CDR1 is PRHDT and CDR2 is FYEKMQ (reference sequence). V lost 0 bases to trimming and J lost 4 bases; unmatched junction nucleotides: 6. There are 16 residues in the CDR3. The CDR3 nucleotides read TGTGCCAGCAGCTTAGGCGGGACAGGGGCGCGGTACGAGCAGTACTTC. Residues: CASSLGGTGARYEQYF.

The chain is built from TRBV5-1 and TRBJ2-3, with 13 bases that match TRBD2. From germline, CDR1 is SGHRS and CDR2 YFSETQ. V trimming: 5 bases; J trimming: 0 bases; junction bases outside the gene matches: 6. The CDR3 consists of 17 residues. The DNA for the CDR3 is TGCGCCAGCAGACCAGGACTAGCGGGAGCTAGCACAGATACGCAGTATTTT. Amino acids: CASRPGLAGASTDTQYF.

The CDR3 is CASSLVTTSGLQETQYF. CDR3 bases: TGTGCCAGCAGCTTAGTTACGACTAGCGGCCTCCAAGAGACCCAGTACTTC. The chain is built from TRBV7-9 and TRBJ2-5; 9 positions agree with TRBD2. The length of the CDR3 is 17 residues. V was pared by 1 base and J by 1 base, with 7 bases of the junction left unmatched. CDR1 is SEHNR, CDR2 FQNEAQ, per germline (reference sequence).

This clone was detected only a few times. The chain carries TRBV19 and TRBJ2-7; possibly TRBD1 for D (6 bases). The CDR3 covers 14 residues. The V gene's germline CDR1 is LNHDA and CDR2 SQIVND (reference sequence). V dropped 5 bases and J dropped 3 bases, with 14 bases sitting between them. CDR3 amino acids: CASSLRTESYEQYF. The CDR3 region has the DNA TGTGCCAGTAGTCTTCGGACAGAGAGCTACGAGCAGTACTTC.

The chain has TRBV4-1 and TRBJ2-7; no clear D gene. The CDR3 is 14 amino acids. Germline V gene sequence: CDR1 MGHRA, CDR2 YSYEKL. Trimming left V 0 bases short and J 7 bases short, with 13 bases between. CDR3 sequence: CASSQDLTPLEQYF. DNA for the CDR3: TGCGCCAGCAGCCAAGATCTGACACCTCTGGAGCAGTACTTC.

This chain uses TRBV29-1 with TRBJ2-3; TRBD2 agrees at 10 bases. Trimming took 7 bases from V and 2 from J; bases not matched to a gene: 9. The CDR3 runs to 15 residues. Looked up from germline, CDR1 is SQVTM and CDR2 is ANQGSEA. CDR3 nucleotides: TGCAGCGCTAAAGGACTAGCGGTCATCACAGATACGCAGTATTTT. This sequence encodes CSAKGLAVITDTQYF.

CDR3 DNA: TGTGCCAGCAGTTACTCGACGGGAGGCTCCTACGAGCAGTACTTC. Translating it yields CASSYSTGGSYEQYF. This rearrangement joins TRBV6-5 to TRBJ2-7; 7 positions match TRBD2. Looked up from germline, CDR1 is MNHEY and CDR2 is SVGAGI. This CDR3 comprises 15 residues. Trimming took 0 bases from V and 0 from J; bases not matched to a gene: 2.

V gene TRBV28 combines with J gene TRBJ2-1; TRBD1 agrees at 7 bases. The germline V gene has CDR1 MDHEN and CDR2 SYDVKM. The CDR3 consists of 14 residues. J lost 0 bases, V lost 7 bases, and 3 bases had no gene match. The CDR3 reads CASNWDSSYNEQFF. The CDR3 DNA is TGTGCCAGCAACTGGGACAGCTCCTACAATGAGCAGTTCTTC.

The V call is TRBV4-1, the J call TRBJ2-7, with TRBD2 as a possible D gene (5 bases). The germline CDR1 and CDR2 sequences are MGHRA and YSYEKL. CDR3 length: 15 residues. Deletions cut 4 bases from V and 0 bases from J, with 13 bases between. As DNA, the CDR3 is TGCGCCAGCAGCCGAGGGCGGTTAAGCTCCTACGAGCAGTACTTC. Its translation: CASSRGRLSSYEQYF.